These 17 T cell receptor beta chains share one sample of origin, sequenced in a study of T cell responses to AZD1222 COVID-19 vaccine. This table comes from immunoSEQ multiplex PCR, and its TCRdb copy is limited to in-frame clones, with some not included. Of approximately 160,000 clones in the sample, roughly 89% were seen once. The sequences come from peripheral blood, collected on day 0 of AZD1222 vaccination. The receptors here all came from an adult in good health.

The J gene is TRBJ1-5, the V gene TRBV6-1, with D tentatively TRBD1 (5 bases). Trimming shortened V by 3 bases and J by 1 base, and 16 bases separated the two germline ends. Germline CDR1 is MNHNS and CDR2 is SASEGT. This CDR3 is built from 17 residues. The CDR3 DNA reads as TGTGCCAGCAGTGACGTGACCGAACGGGGGAGCAATCAGCCCCAGCATTTT. Translation gives CASSDVTERGSNQPQHF.

The chain combines TRBV19 with TRBJ2-7; D unresolved. The V end lost 5 bases, the J end lost 3 bases, and 17 bases lay between the germline ends. The CDR3 totals 15 residues. Germline lookup yields CDR1 LNHDA and CDR2 SQIVND (reference sequence). The CDR3 sequence: CASSPAGVDVYEQYF. DNA of the CDR3: TGTGCCAGTAGTCCTGCTGGCGTGGATGTCTACGAGCAGTACTTC.

J is TRBJ1-1 and V is TRBV7-2, with 11 nucleotides matching TRBD1. With 1 base clipped from V and 5 bases from J, the junction kept 6 bases outside the gene matches. Germline values: CDR1 SGHTA, CDR2 FQGNSA. CDR3 length: 16 residues. The CDR3 loop is CASSLETWDRGTEAFF. CDR3 sequence (DNA): TGTGCCAGCAGCTTAGAGACCTGGGACAGGGGGACTGAAGCTTTCTTT.

The V gene is TRBV5-6, the J gene TRBJ2-7, with TRBD2 matching 7 bases. The CDR3 extends over 14 amino acids. The germline gives CDR1 SGHDT, CDR2 YYEEEE. Germline trimming cut 0 bases from V and 7 bases from J; bases unmatched to any gene: 7. The CDR3 DNA reads TGTGCCAGCAGCTTGGTCGCGGGAGTGGGAGAGCAGTACTTC. Its translation: CASSLVAGVGEQYF.

CDR3 residues: CASSVGGNTEAFF. DNA of the CDR3: TGCGCCAGCAGTGTCGGGGGGAACACTGAAGCTTTCTTT. The chain links TRBV10-2 to TRBJ1-1; maybe TRBD1 (5 bases). The CDR3 runs to 13 residues. CDR1 and CDR2 (germline): WSHSY, SAAADI. The V end was cut by 4 bases, the J end by 1 base, with 7 bases between.

Points on this clone: The sample contains more than one DNA sequence encoding this CDR3. The chain is built from TRBV6-5 and TRBJ1-2, with D unresolved. Germline V gene sequence: CDR1 MNHEY, CDR2 SVGAGI. CDR3 size: 13 residues. The V and J ends lost 0 bases and 8 bases respectively, with 10 bases between them. CDR3 DNA sequence: TGTGCCAGCAGTTACTCGCGCGGATCGGGCTACACCTTC. Translated: CASSYSRGSGYTF.

V and J are TRBV7-2 and TRBJ2-2; TRBD1 matches at 7 bases. The germline V gene encodes CDR1 SGHTA and CDR2 FQGNSA. With V trimmed by 3 bases and J by 2 bases, 3 bases remained unmatched. The CDR3 spans 15 residues. The CDR3 protein is CASSFGQVNTGELFF. The CDR3 region has the DNA TGTGCCAGCAGCTTCGGACAGGTTAACACCGGGGAGCTGTTTTTT.

In DNA, the CDR3 is TGTGCCAGCAGTTTAGTCGGTCAGGGAGACTACGAGCAGTACTTC. Translating gives CASSLVGQGDYEQYF. J is TRBJ2-7 and V is TRBV28; D tentatively reads TRBD1 or TRBD2 (5 bases each). Deletions cut 2 bases from V and 3 bases from J, with 14 bases between. CDR1 MDHEN and CDR2 SYDVKM come from the germline V gene. The length of the CDR3 is 15 residues.

This clone was picked up one time. The chain is built from TRBV3-1 (or the pseudogene TRBV3-2) and TRBJ2-5; no reliable D call. CDR3 length equals 18 residues. From germline, CDR1 is LGHDT and CDR2 YNNKEL (reference sequence). With 1 base removed from V and 0 bases from J, the gap between germline ends came to 18 bases. CDR3 region: CASSQGIQQADYQETQYF. CDR3 DNA: TGTGCCAGCAGCCAAGGAATCCAGCAGGCTGATTACCAAGAGACCCAGTACTTC.

The chain joins TRBV7-2 to TRBJ2-4, with no clear D. This CDR3 comprises 16 residues. Trimming removed 2 bases at V and 0 bases at J, with 11 bases between. Germline CDR1 is SGHTA and CDR2 is FQGNSA. Here the CDR3 reads CASSLMGRLAKNIQYF. DNA of the CDR3: TGTGCCAGCAGCTTAATGGGTCGTTTAGCCAAAAACATTCAGTACTTC.

This sequence joins TRBV20-1 and TRBJ1-6; TRBD1 is a possible D gene (6 bases). CDR3 length: 15 amino acids. CDR1 and CDR2 from the germline V gene are DFQATT and SNEGSKA (reference sequence). Trimming took 3 bases from V and 4 from J, leaving 13 bases between them. CDR3 bases: TGCAGTGCTAGTCGAGGGGGGTTTTATAATTCACCCCTCCACTTT. Translation gives CSASRGGFYNSPLHF.

This chain joins TRBV5-1 and TRBJ1-2; 7 nucleotides line up with TRBD1. The CDR3 consists of 14 residues. J gave up 6 bases and V 3 bases, and 8 bases lay outside the gene matches. Germline CDR1 reads SGHRS; CDR2 reads YFSETQ. The CDR3 loop is CASSSGSGQNGYTF. In nucleotides, the CDR3 is TGCGCCAGCAGCTCCGGGTCGGGACAGAATGGCTACACCTTC. The whole variable domain, remainder taken from reference TRBV5-1 and TRBJ1-2, is KAGVTQTPRYLIKTRGQQVTLSCSPISGHRSVSWYQQTPGQGLQFLFEYFSETQRNKGNFPGRFSGRQFSNSRSEMNVSTLELGDSALYLCASSSGSGQNGYTFGSGTRLTVV.

To note about this clone: Other DNA sequences in this sample translate to the same CDR3. This rearrangement joins TRBV27 to TRBJ2-5; a weak D match, TRBD1 (6 bases). Germline V CDR1 and CDR2: MNHEY, SMNVEV (reference sequence). The CDR3 is 13 residues long. The ends were cut back, 2 bases at V and 3 bases at J, with 7 bases in the middle. CDR3 loop: CASSLGGEETQYF. The CDR3 DNA reads as TGTGCCAGCAGTTTAGGGGGCGAAGAGACCCAGTACTTC.

This clone was counted once. The chain has TRBV28 and TRBJ2-1; D ambiguous. The CDR3 covers 11 residues. The germline gives CDR1 MDHEN, CDR2 SYDVKM. Deletions cut 2 bases from V and 9 bases from J, with 5 bases between. The CDR3 DNA reads TGTGCCAGCAGTTTAACCCGTGAGCAGTTCTTC. Protein product: CASSLTREQFF.

The CDR3 DNA sequence: TGTGCCAGCAGCTTAGATTCACGCGGGAGGTGGGGTACGCAGTATTTT. It translates to CASSLDSRGRWGTQYF. V usage is TRBV7-2 and J usage is TRBJ2-3, with 8 bases lining up with TRBD2. Germline CDR1 reads SGHTA; CDR2 reads FQGNSA. V lost 1 base, J lost 8 bases, and 11 bases stayed unmatched. The CDR3 loop spans 16 amino acids.

The chain is built from TRBV19 and TRBJ2-3, with D perhaps matching TRBD1 (7 bases). The CDR3 spans 16 residues. Trimming took 2 bases from V and 7 from J, leaving 19 bases between them. Germline CDR1 LNHDA, CDR2 SQIVND (reference sequence). The CDR3, as DNA: TGTGCCAGTAGTATAAGTCTTGGGCAGGGGGGAAATACGCAGTATTTT. It yields the protein CASSISLGQGGNTQYF.

The V gene is TRBV9, the J gene TRBJ2-3; 12 bases match TRBD2. Germline V gene sequence: CDR1 SGDLS, CDR2 YYNGEE. The CDR3 extends over 16 amino acids. The trim removed 4 bases at V and 5 bases at J, leaving 8 bases unmatched. The CDR3: CASSLGLAGRGDTQYF. The CDR3 DNA is TGTGCCAGCAGCCTAGGACTAGCGGGACGGGGAGATACGCAGTATTTT.